The present entry profiles one T cell receptor beta chain with its context. CDR1 is MNHEY and CDR2 is SVGAGI in the germline V gene. CDR3 length: 13 residues. V dropped 2 bases and J dropped 9; count of bases not matched to a gene: 5. The data originate from a study of blood T cell repertoires in COVID-19. The assay was immunoSEQ multiplex PCR, and TCRdb's table has in-frame clones only and misses some. The repertoire has about 200,000 clones, nearly 90% of them found once; the top ten carry around 17%. This clonotype was obtained from a man aged 50-60 years with COVID-19, enrolled during active disease. The V and J genes are TRBV6-5 and TRBJ2-3; 7 bases agree with TRBD2. Sequenced sample: peripheral blood. CDR3 in amino acids: CASSYGNGGTQYF. The CDR3 DNA sequence: TGTGCCAGCAGTTACGGGAACGGGGGGACGCAGTATTTT.